The next 30 T cell receptor beta chains were all read from a single sample in a study of vaccination effects on CD4 cells after COVID-19. Their antigen targets remain unknown. This table comes from immunoSEQ multiplex PCR, and its TCRdb copy is limited to in-frame clones, with some not included. The sample includes tens of thousands of clones, 70% to 75% seen only once; the top ten take roughly 1.5%. Before sequencing took place, the ViraFEST assay used viral peptide pools to expand antigen-specific CD4+ T cells. Subsequent to ten to eleven days of culture, CD4+ T cells were isolated. All participants had two doses of either the BNT162b2 or mRNA-1273 vaccine. This sample comprised CD4+ T cells from PBMCs cultured with HCoV-229E spike peptides, obtained after COVID-19 vaccination. The receptors derive from a human donor who received a COVID-19 vaccine.

Here the CDR3 reads CSASTGREQYV. As DNA, the CDR3 is TGCAGTGCTAGTACTGGGAGAGAGCAGTACGTC. This chain links TRBV20-1 with TRBJ2-7; D perhaps matches TRBD2 (5 bases). The V end was cut by 3 bases, the J end by 7 bases, with 10 bases between. The CDR3 consists of 11 residues. Germline loops: CDR1 DFQATT, CDR2 SNEGSKA (reference sequence).

The CDR3 DNA sequence: TGTGCCAGCAGCCACGAGACCCAGTACTTC. This encodes CASSHETQYF. This chain connects TRBV11-2 to TRBJ2-5; D unclear. V was pared by 5 bases and J by 5 bases, with 3 bases between. Germline values: CDR1 SGHAT, CDR2 FQNNGV. The length of the CDR3 is 10 residues.

The chain carries TRBV5-1 and TRBJ2-2; a weak D match, TRBD2 (6 bases). CDR3 length equals 15 residues. CDR1 is SGHRS, CDR2 YFSETQ, per germline. Between the trimmed V and J ends, which lost 4 bases and 0 bases, there was a span of 10 bases. CDR3 loop: CASSLGGTNTGELFF. In DNA form, the CDR3 reads TGCGCCAGCAGCCTCGGGGGAACGAACACCGGGGAGCTGTTTTTT.

The CDR3 protein is CASSRTGSGNQPQHF. The DNA for the CDR3 is TGTGCCAGTAGTAGGACAGGGAGCGGCAATCAGCCCCAGCATTTT. The chain employs TRBV19 and TRBJ1-5, with 8 bases identical to TRBD1. V gave up 4 bases and J gave up 2 bases; unmatched junction bases: 4. Germline CDR1 reads LNHDA; CDR2 reads SQIVND (reference sequence). This CDR3 region has 15 residues.

This clone was seen a few times. V gene TRBV2 combines with J gene TRBJ2-7; weak D call: TRBD2 (5 bases). The V end lost 4 bases, the J end lost 4 bases, and 17 bases lay between the germline ends. The CDR3 is 15 amino acids. The V gene's germline CDR1 is SNHLY and CDR2 FYNNEI. In nucleotides, the CDR3 is TGTGCCAGCAGTGGACATCGGACTCCATTGTACGAGCAGTACGTC. Translated: CASSGHRTPLYEQYV.

V and J are TRBV3-1 (or the pseudogene TRBV3-2) and TRBJ2-5; possibly TRBD1 for D (5 bases). The CDR3 length is 15 residues. The germline gives CDR1 LGHDT, CDR2 YNNKEL (reference sequence). The V end was cut by 0 bases, the J end by 4 bases, with 12 bases between. The CDR3 region has the DNA TGTGCCAGCAGCCAAGACGGCAGGGTGGGAGAGACCCAGTACTTC. It is translated as CASSQDGRVGETQYF.

The chain's CDR3 is CASSLAAGGDQPQHF. The CDR3 DNA sequence: TGCGCCAGCAGCTTGGCGGCAGGGGGGGATCAGCCCCAGCATTTT. The rearrangement links TRBV5-1 to TRBJ1-5, with 7 bases fitting TRBD1. The ends lost 0 bases at V and 5 bases at J; junction bases unmatched: 5. The CDR3 covers 15 residues. CDR1 is SGHRS and CDR2 is YFSETQ in the germline V gene. Supplemented by reference TRBV5-1 and TRBJ1-5, the full variable domain reads KAGVTQTPRYLIKTRGQQVTLSCSPISGHRSVSWYQQTPGQGLQFLFEYFSETQRNKGNFPGRFSGRQFSNSRSEMNVSTLELGDSALYLCASSLAAGGDQPQHFGDGTRLSIL.

The chain is built from TRBV6-5 and TRBJ2-7; 9 bases match TRBD1. The CDR3 runs 14 residues. J lost 2 bases, V lost 5 bases, and 4 bases had no gene match. The germline CDR1 and CDR2 sequences are MNHEY and SVGAGI. CDR3 nucleotide sequence: TGTGCCAGCAGTAAGACAGGGGGAGCCTACGAGCAGTACGTC. The encoded protein is CASSKTGGAYEQYV.

Only a few counts were recorded for this clone. CDR3 bases: TGCGCCAGCAGTTTATCAGGGGATTCACCCCTCCACTTT. Its translation: CASSLSGDSPLHF. The chain has TRBV5-1 and TRBJ1-6; D is possibly TRBD1 (6 bases). Germline V gene lookup returns CDR1 SGHRS and CDR2 YFSETQ. This CDR3 region has 13 residues. Trimming took 5 bases from V and 8 from J, leaving 11 bases between them.

The gene calls are TRBV11-1 and TRBJ2-3; 9 nucleotides align to TRBD1. With V trimmed by 3 bases and J by 4 bases, 8 bases remained unmatched. CDR1 is SGHAT, CDR2 FQDESV, per germline (reference sequence). The CDR3 loop spans 16 amino acids. The CDR3 sequence: CASSLGDRVSPDTQYF. The CDR3 DNA sequence: TGTGCCAGCAGCTTGGGGGACAGGGTGTCCCCAGATACGCAGTATTTT.

The chain links TRBV5-1 to TRBJ2-5; D may be TRBD1 or TRBD2 (5 bases each). The ends were cut back, 4 bases at V and 9 bases at J, with 13 bases in the middle. The CDR3 totals 12 residues. Germline values: CDR1 SGHRS, CDR2 YFSETQ. CDR3 sequence reads: CASSGDLFAQYF. The CDR3, as DNA: TGCGCCAGCAGCGGGGACCTTTTTGCCCAGTACTTC.

This chain links TRBV3-1 (or the pseudogene TRBV3-2) with TRBJ2-3; D is undetermined. V dropped 2 bases and J dropped 6 bases, with 15 bases sitting between them. Germline assignment: CDR1 LGHDT and CDR2 YNNKEL (reference sequence). This CDR3 has 15 amino acids. In DNA, the CDR3 is TGTGCCAGCAGCCAAATGCAGTCCAGTGGCGATACGCAGTATTTT. The encoded protein is CASSQMQSSGDTQYF.

This chain links TRBV19 with TRBJ2-5; D is possibly TRBD2 (5 bases). Germline values: CDR1 LNHDA, CDR2 SQIVND (reference sequence). The CDR3 totals 14 residues. V shed 6 bases and J shed 3 bases, with 14 bases lying between them. CDR3 sequence: CASSPWASKETQYF. The CDR3, as DNA: TGTGCCAGTAGCCCCTGGGCTAGCAAAGAGACCCAGTACTTC.

The CDR3 is CASSQDSSIGTQYF. In DNA, the CDR3 is TGTGCCAGCAGCCAAGATTCTTCGATCGGGACCCAGTACTTC. V and J are TRBV14 and TRBJ2-5, with D hard to call. The ends were cut back, 0 bases at V and 7 bases at J, with 12 bases in the middle. The length of the CDR3 is 14 residues. Per germline, CDR1 SGHDN and CDR2 FVKESK. Using reference TRBV14 and TRBJ2-5 for the parts outside the CDR3, the full variable domain is EAGVTQFPSHSVIEKGQTVTLRCDPISGHDNLYWYRRVMGKEIKFLLHFVKESKQDESGMPNNRFLAERTGGTYSTLKVQPAELEDSGVYFCASSQDSSIGTQYFGPGTRLLVL.

The V call is TRBV15, the J call TRBJ1-6; TRBD1 aligns across 7 bases. The germline V gene has CDR1 LNHNV and CDR2 YYDKDF (reference sequence). V gave up 2 bases and J gave up 6 bases; unmatched junction bases: 4. The CDR3 extends over 15 amino acids. CDR3: CATSRSTGANSPLHF. The CDR3 coding sequence is TGTGCCACCAGCAGATCCACAGGGGCTAATTCACCCCTCCACTTT. Complete variable domain (other parts from reference TRBV15 and TRBJ1-6): DAMVIQNPRYQVTQFGKPVTLSCSQTLNHNVMYWYQQKSSQAPKLLFHYYDKDFNNEADTPDNFQSRRPNTSFCFLDIRSPGLGDTAMYLCATSRSTGANSPLHFGNGTRLTVT.

The chain couples TRBV5-1 to TRBJ2-5, with D possibly being TRBD1 or TRBD2 (5 bases each). Germline values: CDR1 SGHRS, CDR2 YFSETQ. V lost 0 bases to trimming and J lost 1 base, with 22 bases between them. This CDR3 has 19 amino acids. The CDR3 bases are TGCGCCAGCAGCTTGGGAGTGCAGTATGGGACCCCGACCCAAGAGACCCAGTACTTC. Its translation is CASSLGVQYGTPTQETQYF.

The chain employs TRBV2 and TRBJ1-4; D gene uncertain. Trimming cost V 4 bases and J 3 bases, with 3 bases left between them. CDR3 length: 12 residues. The germline V gene has CDR1 SNHLY and CDR2 FYNNEI. In DNA, the CDR3 is TGTGCCAGCAGTGCACCTAATGAAAAACTGTTTTTT. Translation gives CASSAPNEKLFF.

V is TRBV5-1 and J is TRBJ2-3; a weak D match, TRBD1 (6 bases). CDR3 length: 15 residues. With 4 bases removed from V and 11 bases from J, the gap between germline ends came to 23 bases. CDR1 and CDR2 from the germline V gene are SGHRS and YFSETQ. CDR3 nucleotide sequence: TGCGCCAGCAGCGTAGACAGGAATTCAGGATTAATGCAGTATTTT. Residues: CASSVDRNSGLMQYF.

The rearrangement joins TRBV6-5 to TRBJ1-2; the D is unclear. CDR3 length: 15 amino acids. V was cut by 4 bases and J by 3 bases, with 15 bases left in between. CDR1 is MNHEY and CDR2 is SVGAGI in the germline V gene. The CDR3: CASSSSHAVYYGYTF. The CDR3 region has the DNA TGTGCCAGCAGTTCCAGTCACGCAGTATACTATGGCTACACCTTC.

J is TRBJ2-7 and V is TRBV7-8; D not resolved. Trimming stripped 1 base from V and 2 bases from J, with 12 bases between. There are 15 residues in the CDR3. Germline V CDR1 and CDR2: SGHVS, FQNEAQ. CDR3 bases: TGTGCCAGCAGCTTAGACGGGCTCGGTACCTACGAGCAGTACGTC. Amino acids: CASSLDGLGTYEQYV.

The chain employs TRBV7-2 and TRBJ1-2; no definite D call. The CDR3 extends over 15 amino acids. Trimming stripped 1 base from V and 4 bases from J, with 13 bases between. Germline V CDR1 and CDR2: SGHTA, FQGNSA. The CDR3 DNA reads as TGTGCCAGCAGCTTAGTTCAAGGCACAACCTATGGCTACACCTTC. Residues: CASSLVQGTTYGYTF.

This clone was recorded a few times. The V gene is TRBV10-3, the J gene TRBJ1-1, with D unresolved. Trimming took 0 bases from V and 7 from J, leaving 6 bases between them. The CDR3 is 12 amino acids. Germline V CDR1 and CDR2: ENHRY, SYGVKD. The CDR3 protein is CAISESEGEAFF. CDR3 DNA sequence: TGTGCCATCAGTGAGTCGGAGGGTGAAGCTTTCTTT.

The chain recombines TRBV10-3 with TRBJ1-2; tentative D call: TRBD1 (6 bases). The germline V gene has CDR1 ENHRY and CDR2 SYGVKD. V lost 2 bases to trimming and J lost 3 bases, with 25 bases between them. The CDR3 has 19 amino acids. The CDR3 loop is CAISERGEQQGTRDYGYTF. The CDR3 DNA is TGTGCCATCAGTGAGAGGGGAGAACAACAGGGCACTCGAGACTATGGCTACACCTTC.

This clone has more than one count but fewer than ten. The DNA for the CDR3 is TGTGCCAGCAGCCCCAGGGGAAGTCACTCTGGAAACACCATATATTTT. This sequence encodes CASSPRGSHSGNTIYF. V is TRBV3-1 (or the pseudogene TRBV3-2) and J is TRBJ1-3; a possible D gene is TRBD1 (6 bases). CDR1 and CDR2 from the germline V gene are LGHDT and YNNKEL (reference sequence). V lost 4 bases, J lost 0 bases, and 13 bases lay in between. This CDR3 is 16 amino acids long.

V usage is TRBV30 and J usage is TRBJ2-1; D may be TRBD1 (6 bases). The CDR3 runs to 15 residues. V was trimmed by 3 bases and J by 1 base, leaving 13 bases between them. Germline V lookup: CDR1 GTSNPN, CDR2 SVGIG (reference sequence). This CDR3 is CAWSPRTDSYNEQFF. In DNA form, the CDR3 reads TGTGCCTGGAGCCCTAGGACAGATTCCTACAATGAGCAGTTCTTC.

CDR3 sequence (DNA): TGTGCCACAGCGACGGGACAGGGGGCGGGATGGGAGCTGTTTTTT. The encoded protein is CATATGQGAGWELFF. The chain combines TRBV24-1 with TRBJ2-2; 12 positions match TRBD1. Germline trimming cut 10 bases from V and 9 bases from J; bases unmatched to any gene: 11. CDR3 length equals 15 residues. Per the germline V gene, CDR1 is KGHDR and CDR2 is SFDVKD.

DNA of the CDR3: TGTGCCAGCAGCCCCCGTAGCAATGAGCAGTTCTTC. Its protein is CASSPRSNEQFF. The chain couples TRBV12-3 or TRBV12-4 to TRBJ2-1; no firm D call. The V and J ends lost 6 bases and 6 bases respectively, with 9 bases between them. This CDR3 contains 12 residues.

The chain couples TRBV5-5 to TRBJ1-5, with a weak D call TRBD1 (5 bases). The CDR3 is 15 amino acids. V was clipped by 2 bases and J by 6 bases, with 15 bases between them. Germline-derived CDR1 and CDR2 are SGHKS and YYEKEE (reference sequence). The CDR3 here is CASSLTPGGVQPQHF. CDR3 coding DNA: TGTGCCAGCAGCTTAACCCCCGGGGGGGTTCAGCCCCAGCATTTT. Using reference TRBV5-5 and TRBJ1-5 for the parts outside the CDR3, the full variable domain is DAGVTQSPTHLIKTRGQQVTLRCSPISGHKSVSWYQQVLGQGPQFIFQYYEKEERGRGNFPDRFSARQFPNYSSELNVNALLLGDSALYLCASSLTPGGVQPQHFGDGTRLSIL.

The chain employs TRBV7-2 and TRBJ1-1, with D unresolved. From germline, CDR1 is SGHTA and CDR2 FQGNSA. This CDR3 region has 12 residues. V shed 5 bases and J shed 3 bases, with 7 bases lying between them. The CDR3 DNA sequence: TGTGCCAGCAGCGACCCCTACACTGAAGCTTTCTTT. Amino acids: CASSDPYTEAFF.

This clone occurred a few times. The rearrangement uses TRBV10-1 and TRBJ2-2; D assignment may be TRBD1 or TRBD2 (5 bases each). Between the trimmed V and J ends, which lost 11 bases and 4 bases, there was a span of 23 bases. Germline assignment: CDR1 WNHNN and CDR2 SYGVQD (reference sequence). The CDR3 length is 16 residues. CDR3 amino acids: CAASPGPVPTTGELFF. CDR3 bases: TGCGCCGCAAGCCCGGGACCGGTGCCAACCACCGGGGAGCTGTTTTTT.